Following are 10 T cell receptor beta chains from one sample sequenced in a study of cytomegalovirus exposure and HLA in healthy donors. Primers for the PCR totalled 60 Vbeta and 13 Jbeta. Produced via immunoSEQ multiplex PCR; TCRdb's table is partial and in-frame only. The data show over 100,000 clones, over 75% seen once. Sequenced input: PBMCs. These TCRs come from a man aged 25 to 40 in good health and CMV-seronegative.

A single count supports this clone. The rearrangement links TRBV7-2 to TRBJ2-7; the match to TRBD1 covers 11 bases. Germline CDR1 is SGHTA and CDR2 is FQGNSA. CDR3 length: 14 amino acids. V shed 4 bases and J 4 bases; nucleotides not matched to a gene: 3. CDR3 DNA: TGTGCCAGCAGCTGGGACAGGGGGGCATACGAGCAGTACTTC. Translated, it gives CASSWDRGAYEQYF.

This chain uses TRBV2 with TRBJ1-1; 9 bases line up with TRBD1. Germline CDR1 is SNHLY and CDR2 is FYNNEI. With 2 bases clipped from V and 5 bases from J, the junction kept 9 bases outside the gene matches. The CDR3 has 16 amino acids. The CDR3 sequence is CASSELGQGRGTEAFF. CDR3 in DNA: TGTGCCAGCAGTGAATTGGGACAGGGTAGAGGGACTGAAGCTTTCTTT.

This clone turned up a few times. The chain combines TRBV27 with TRBJ1-6, with TRBD1 matching 10 bases. Germline V CDR1 and CDR2: MNHEY, SMNVEV (reference sequence). With V trimmed by 6 bases and J by 3 bases, 8 bases remained unmatched. There are 17 residues in the CDR3. Written as DNA, the CDR3 is TGTGCCAGCAGCCCAATGCGGACAGGGGGCTATAATTCACCCCTCCACTTT. This encodes CASSPMRTGGYNSPLHF.

This clone was detected only once. This sequence joins TRBV25-1 and TRBJ2-7; TRBD2 agrees at 14 bases. There are 15 residues in the CDR3. CDR1 MGHDK and CDR2 SYGVNS come from the germline V gene. V shed 3 bases and J 2 bases; nucleotides not matched to a gene: 0. The CDR3 DNA sequence: TGTGCCAGCAGTGAGGGACTAGCGGGGGCCTACGAGCAGTACTTC. Its protein is CASSEGLAGAYEQYF.

This chain uses TRBV27 with TRBJ2-2; TRBD1 aligns across 7 bases. This CDR3 comprises 17 residues. The V and J ends lost 2 bases and 2 bases, in that order; junction bases with no gene match: 8. CDR1 is MNHEY and CDR2 is SMNVEV in the germline V gene (reference sequence). The CDR3: CASSLVGQGVNTGELFF. The CDR3 coding sequence is TGTGCCAGCAGTTTAGTAGGTCAGGGGGTCAACACCGGGGAGCTGTTTTTT.

V is TRBV10-3 and J is TRBJ1-1; TRBD1 might be the D (5 bases). The germline CDR1 and CDR2 sequences are ENHRY and SYGVKD. The CDR3 has 12 residues. Trimming removed 10 bases from V and 4 bases from J, with 13 bases in between. CDR3 protein: CATRNQGTEAFF. The CDR3 DNA is TGTGCCACCCGAAATCAGGGCACTGAAGCTTTCTTT.

V gene TRBV7-9 combines with J gene TRBJ2-7, with a possible D match to TRBD1 (7 bases). Germline assignment: CDR1 SEHNR and CDR2 FQNEAQ (reference sequence). V was pared by 5 bases and J by 3 bases, with 11 bases between. The CDR3 runs to 13 residues. The CDR3 DNA reads as TGTGCCAGCAGCGCGGGACAGTACTACGAGCAGTACTTC. This sequence encodes CASSAGQYYEQYF.

The chain links TRBV5-1 to TRBJ1-3, with D tentatively TRBD1 (6 bases). The CDR3 runs 16 residues. CDR1 SGHRS and CDR2 YFSETQ come from the germline V gene. Trimming pared 2 bases from V and 1 base from J, leaving 13 bases between. The CDR3, as DNA: TGCGCCAGCAGCTTAGGGCCTCAGGGGTCTGGAAACACCATATATTTT. Translating gives CASSLGPQGSGNTIYF.

This clone was seen just once. The CDR3 DNA sequence: TGTGCCAGCAGCCCAGAGGGCCATAGCTCCTACAATGAGCAGTTCTTC. Protein sequence: CASSPEGHSSYNEQFF. The rearrangement links TRBV7-8 to TRBJ2-1; a possible D gene is TRBD2 (5 bases). CDR3 size: 16 residues. Trimming left V 5 bases short and J 0 bases short, with 14 bases between. Per germline, CDR1 SGHVS and CDR2 FQNEAQ.

This rearrangement joins TRBV4-1 to TRBJ2-7, with 9 positions matching TRBD1. V lost 0 bases to trimming and J lost 8 bases; unmatched junction nucleotides: 11. Germline V CDR1 and CDR2: MGHRA, YSYEKL. This CDR3 is built from 16 residues. As DNA, the CDR3 is TGCGCCAGCAGCCAAGATAGAACAGGGGGCGGGGAGAAGCAGTACTTC. Its translation: CASSQDRTGGGEKQYF.